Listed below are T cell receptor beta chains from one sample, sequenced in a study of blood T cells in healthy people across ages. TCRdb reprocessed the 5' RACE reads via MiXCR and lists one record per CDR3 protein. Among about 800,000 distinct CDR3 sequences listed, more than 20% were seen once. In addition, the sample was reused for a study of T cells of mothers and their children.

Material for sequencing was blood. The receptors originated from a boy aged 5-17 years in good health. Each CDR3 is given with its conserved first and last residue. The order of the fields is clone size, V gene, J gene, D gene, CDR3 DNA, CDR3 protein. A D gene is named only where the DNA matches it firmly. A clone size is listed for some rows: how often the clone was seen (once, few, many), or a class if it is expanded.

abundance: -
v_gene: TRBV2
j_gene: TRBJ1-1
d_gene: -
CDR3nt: TGTGCCAGCGGTCGGGGGGAGACAGTAGAAGCTTTCTTT
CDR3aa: CASGRGETVEAFF

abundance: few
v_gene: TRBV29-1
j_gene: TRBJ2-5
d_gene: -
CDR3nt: TGCAGCGTTGGTCGGGGGGCAGTAGGGCAAGAGACCCAGTACTTC
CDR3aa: CSVGRGAVGQETQYF

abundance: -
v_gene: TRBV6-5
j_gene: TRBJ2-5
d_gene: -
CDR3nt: TGTGCCAGCAGTTACCATCGGACAGAGACCCAGTACTTC
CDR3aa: CASSYHRTETQYF

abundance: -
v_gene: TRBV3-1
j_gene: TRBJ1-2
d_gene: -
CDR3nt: TGTGCCAGCAGCCAAGAAATATTGGAGATCGGGCCGTACTATGGCTACACCTTC
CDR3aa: CASSQEILEIGPYYGYTF

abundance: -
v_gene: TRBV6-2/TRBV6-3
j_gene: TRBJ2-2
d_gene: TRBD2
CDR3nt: TGTGCCAGCAAAGGACGCGGGACTAGCGGGGGGTTCGGCACCGGGGAGCTGTTTTTT
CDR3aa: CASKGRGTSGGFGTGELFF

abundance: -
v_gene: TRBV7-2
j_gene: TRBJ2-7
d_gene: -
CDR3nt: TGTGCCAGCAGCTTAGATCGCGTCGAGCAGTACTTC
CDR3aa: CASSLDRVEQYF

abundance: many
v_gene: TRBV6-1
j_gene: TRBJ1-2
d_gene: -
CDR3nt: TGTGCCAGCAGTGAAATCTTGAACTTAGGAGGCTACACCTTC
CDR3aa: CASSEILNLGGYTF

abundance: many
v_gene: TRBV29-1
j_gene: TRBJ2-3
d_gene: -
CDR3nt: TGCAGCGTTGACGCCCTGGGCACAGATACGCAGTATTTT
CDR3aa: CSVDALGTDTQYF

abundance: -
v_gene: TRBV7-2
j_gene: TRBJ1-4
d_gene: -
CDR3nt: TGTGCCAGCAGCTTAGGGACCTCAACTAATGAAAAACTGTTTTTT
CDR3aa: CASSLGTSTNEKLFF

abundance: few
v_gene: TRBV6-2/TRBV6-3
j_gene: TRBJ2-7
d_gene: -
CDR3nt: TGTGCCAGCAGTTACTCGACGCGTTTTCCCCGCTACGAGCAGTACTTC
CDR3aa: CASSYSTRFPRYEQYF

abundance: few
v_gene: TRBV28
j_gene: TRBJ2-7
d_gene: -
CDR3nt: TGTGCCAGCAGCCCGCCCCTTTTCCACAGGATCCACGAGCAGTACTTC
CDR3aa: CASSPPLFHRIHEQYF

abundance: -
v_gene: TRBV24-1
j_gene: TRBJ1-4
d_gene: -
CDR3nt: TGTGCCACCAGTGATGGACGGGCAACTAATGAAAAACTGTTTTTT
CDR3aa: CATSDGRATNEKLFF

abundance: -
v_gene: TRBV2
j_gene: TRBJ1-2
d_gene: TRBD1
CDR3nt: TGTGCCAGCAGTGCAACCGGGACAGGGTCCTATGGCTACACCTTC
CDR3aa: CASSATGTGSYGYTF

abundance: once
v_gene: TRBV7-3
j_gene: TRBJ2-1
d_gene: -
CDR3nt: TGTGCCAGCAGCTTAACTAGCAGTACCTACAATGAGCAGTTCTTC
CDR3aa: CASSLTSSTYNEQFF

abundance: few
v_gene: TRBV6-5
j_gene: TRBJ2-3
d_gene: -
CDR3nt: TGTGCCAGCAGTTACTTTTCCAGCACAGATACGCAGTATTTT
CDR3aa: CASSYFSSTDTQYF

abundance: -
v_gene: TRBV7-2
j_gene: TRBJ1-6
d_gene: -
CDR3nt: TGTGCCAGCAGCTTAGATCCTGGGGATAATTCACCCCTCCACTTT
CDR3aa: CASSLDPGDNSPLHF

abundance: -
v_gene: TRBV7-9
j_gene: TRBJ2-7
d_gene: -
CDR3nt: TGTGTCAGCAGCCCGGACCAGATCGCGCCACGAAGAGAGTACTTC
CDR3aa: CVSSPDQIAPRREYF

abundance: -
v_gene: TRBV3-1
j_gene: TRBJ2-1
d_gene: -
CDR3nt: TGTGCCAGCAGTCCCACTGAAAGGGTTGAGCAGTTCTTC
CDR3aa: CASSPTERVEQFF

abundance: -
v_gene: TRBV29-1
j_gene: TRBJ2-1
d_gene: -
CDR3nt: TGCAGCGTTATTACCAATGAGCAGTTCTTC
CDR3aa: CSVITNEQFF

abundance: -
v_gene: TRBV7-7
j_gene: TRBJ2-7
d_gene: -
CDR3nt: TGTGCTAGCAGCTTGGGGGAACGCTACGAGCAGTACTTC
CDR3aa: CASSLGERYEQYF

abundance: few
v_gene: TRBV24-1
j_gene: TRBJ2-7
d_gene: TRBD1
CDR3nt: TGTGCCACCAGTTCCCCGAACAGGGGATCCTACGAGCAGTACTTC
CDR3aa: CATSSPNRGSYEQYF

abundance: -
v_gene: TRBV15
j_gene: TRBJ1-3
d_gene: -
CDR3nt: TGTGCCACCAGCAGAGATAGGGCGGCTGGAAACACCATATATTTT
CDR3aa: CATSRDRAAGNTIYF

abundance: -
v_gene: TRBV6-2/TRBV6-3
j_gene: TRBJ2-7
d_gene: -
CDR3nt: TGTGCCAGCAGTTACTCGCCATGGAGCCGGGGGTGGAGGGCAGATTCCTACGAGCAGTACTTC
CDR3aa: CASSYSPWSRGWRADSYEQYF

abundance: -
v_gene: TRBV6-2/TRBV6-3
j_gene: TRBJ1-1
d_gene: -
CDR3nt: TGTGCCAGCAGCATGATTCAGTCCCGGACTGAAGCTTTCTTT
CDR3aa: CASSMIQSRTEAFF

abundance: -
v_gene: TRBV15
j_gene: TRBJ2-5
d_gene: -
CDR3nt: TGTGCCACCAGTCGGTTCCAGGGTGGGGAGACCCAGTACTTC
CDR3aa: CATSRFQGGETQYF

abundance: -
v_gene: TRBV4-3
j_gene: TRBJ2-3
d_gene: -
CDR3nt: TGCGCCAGCAGCCAAGACGGAGCGCCTCGCACAGATACGCAGTATTTT
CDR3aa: CASSQDGAPRTDTQYF

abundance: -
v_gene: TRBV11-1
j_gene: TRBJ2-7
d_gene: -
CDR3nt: TGTGCCAGCAGCTTAACGGTCCTAGACGAGCAGTACTTC
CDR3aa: CASSLTVLDEQYF

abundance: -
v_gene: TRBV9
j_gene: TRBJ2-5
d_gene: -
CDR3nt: TGTGCCAGCAGCCGAAGGAACGTGGGCCGGGAGACCCAGTACTTC
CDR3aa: CASSRRNVGRETQYF

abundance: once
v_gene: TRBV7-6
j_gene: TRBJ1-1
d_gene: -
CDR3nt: TGTGCCAGCAGTCCGACAGTCGCGAACACTGAAGCTTTCTTT
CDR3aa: CASSPTVANTEAFF

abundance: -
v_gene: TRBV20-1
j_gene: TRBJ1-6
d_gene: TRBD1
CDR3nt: TGCAGTGCTAGACTCGGACAGGATAATTCACCCCTCCACTTT
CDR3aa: CSARLGQDNSPLHF

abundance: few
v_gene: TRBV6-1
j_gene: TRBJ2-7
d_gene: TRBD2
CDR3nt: TGTGCCAGCAGTGAAAGGACTAGCGGGGCTGCCTTCTACGAGCAGTACTTC
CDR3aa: CASSERTSGAAFYEQYF

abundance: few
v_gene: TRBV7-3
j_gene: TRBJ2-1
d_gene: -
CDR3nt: TGTGCCAGCAGCCCCGCGGGGCCGTCCTACAATGAGCAGTTCTTC
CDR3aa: CASSPAGPSYNEQFF

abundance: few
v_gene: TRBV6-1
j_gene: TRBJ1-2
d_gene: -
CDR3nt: TGTGCCAGCAGTGAACTCGGGGTCATCGCGAGTGGCTACACCTTC
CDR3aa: CASSELGVIASGYTF

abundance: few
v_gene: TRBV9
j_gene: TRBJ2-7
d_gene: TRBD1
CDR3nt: TGTGCCAGCAGCGGTAGCTTGCCGGGACAGGGCACCTACGAGCAGTACTTC
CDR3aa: CASSGSLPGQGTYEQYF

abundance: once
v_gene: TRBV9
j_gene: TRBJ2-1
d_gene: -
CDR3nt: TGTGCCAGCAGCGAGGGCCTCAATGAGCAGTTCTTC
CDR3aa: CASSEGLNEQFF

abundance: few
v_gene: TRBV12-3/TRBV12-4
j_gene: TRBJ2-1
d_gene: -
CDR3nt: TGTGCCAGCAGTTTAAGGGCCGCCAGCTCCTACAATGAGCAGTTCTTC
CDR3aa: CASSLRAASSYNEQFF

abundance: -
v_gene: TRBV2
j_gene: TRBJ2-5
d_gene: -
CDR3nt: TGTGCCAGCAGTGAAGGTCGGTTGCAAGAGACCCAGTACTTC
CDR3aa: CASSEGRLQETQYF

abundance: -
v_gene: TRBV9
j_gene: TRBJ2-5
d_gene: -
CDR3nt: TGTGCCAGCACTCGGACGCCGTACCAAGAGACCCAGTACTTC
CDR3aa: CASTRTPYQETQYF

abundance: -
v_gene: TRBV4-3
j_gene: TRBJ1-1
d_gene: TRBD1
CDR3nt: TGCGCCAGCAGCCAAGATTACGACAGGGGACACCAGGGAGAAGCTTTCTTT
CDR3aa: CASSQDYDRGHQGEAFF

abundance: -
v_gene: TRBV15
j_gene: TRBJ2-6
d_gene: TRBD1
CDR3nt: TGTGCCACCAGCAGAGAGGGACAGGGTTACGTCCTGACTTTC
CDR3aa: CATSREGQGYVLTF

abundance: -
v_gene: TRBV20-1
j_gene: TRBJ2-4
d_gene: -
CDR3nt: TGCAGTGCTAGACCCGACTACGCTGACATTCAGTACTTC
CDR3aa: CSARPDYADIQYF

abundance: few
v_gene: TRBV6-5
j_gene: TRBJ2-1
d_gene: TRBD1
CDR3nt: TGTGCCAGCAGACGATCGACAGGGTACAATGAGCAGTTCTTC
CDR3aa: CASRRSTGYNEQFF

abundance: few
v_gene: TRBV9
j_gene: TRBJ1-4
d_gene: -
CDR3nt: TGTGCCAGCAGCCCCCGGGGACTACCGAATGAAAAACTGTTTTTT
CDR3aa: CASSPRGLPNEKLFF

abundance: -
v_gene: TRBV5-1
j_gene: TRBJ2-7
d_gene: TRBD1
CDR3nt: TGCGCCAGCAGCTTTCTTCAGGGGGATCTCCACGAGCAGTACTTC
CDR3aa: CASSFLQGDLHEQYF

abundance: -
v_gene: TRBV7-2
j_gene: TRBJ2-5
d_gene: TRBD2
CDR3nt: TGTGCCAGCAGCTTGGCTAGCGGGAGAGTCGAAGAGACCCAGTACTTC
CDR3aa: CASSLASGRVEETQYF

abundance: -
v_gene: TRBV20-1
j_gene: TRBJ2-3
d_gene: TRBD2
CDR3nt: TGCAGTGCTGGGGGACTAGCGGGGGTCGGAGATACGCAGTATTTT
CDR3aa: CSAGGLAGVGDTQYF

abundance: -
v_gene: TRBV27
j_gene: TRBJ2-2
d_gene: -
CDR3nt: TGTGCCAGCAGTTTATCGGCAGTATTAACCGGGGAGCTGTTTTTT
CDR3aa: CASSLSAVLTGELFF

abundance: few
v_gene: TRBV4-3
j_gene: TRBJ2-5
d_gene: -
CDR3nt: TGCGCCAGCAGCCAAGATCGGGAACAGAGCCAAGAGACCCAGTACTTC
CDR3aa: CASSQDREQSQETQYF

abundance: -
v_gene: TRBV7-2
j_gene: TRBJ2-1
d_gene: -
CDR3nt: TGTGCCAGCAGCCCCCAGTCTTTTGGGGGTGAGCAGTTCTTC
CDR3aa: CASSPQSFGGEQFF